This T cell receptor (beta chain) comes out of a study of blood T cells in healthy people across ages. Primed by a sample-barcoded 5' primer and a J-beta primer mix, a second PCR proceeded for about 6 to 12 cycles. TCRdb independently ran MiXCR on the 5' RACE reads; one entry per CDR3 protein. The repertoire holds 700,000 to 800,000 distinct CDR3 sequences, with roughly two fifths as singletons. Only a few counts were recorded for this clonotype. Sample: blood. The sequence was obtained from an older woman in good health.

The CDR3 nucleotides are TGTGCCAGCAGTCCCTGGGCCCCCGGAGGAGAGACCCAGTACTTC. This sequence encodes CASSPWAPGGETQYF. The chain links TRBV6-2 or TRBV6-3 to TRBJ2-7; a possible D gene is TRBD2 (5 bases). The end of the DNA fits TRBJ2-5 better, so the J call may be wrong. The germline CDR1 and CDR2 sequences are MNHEY and SVGEGT. The CDR3 loop spans 15 amino acids.